The 17 T cell receptor beta chains below come from one sample, sequenced in a study of cytomegalovirus exposure and HLA in healthy donors. TCRdb keeps only in-frame clones here, not all; method: immunoSEQ multiplex PCR. The table has 150,000 to 200,000 clones, more than 75% seen once; the top ten hold approximately 7%. The sample comprised PBMCs. All receptors derive from a man aged 18 to 30 in good health and CMV-seropositive.

The chain recombines TRBV2 with TRBJ2-6; D remains ambiguous. There are 14 residues in the CDR3. Trimming removed 6 bases at V and 3 bases at J, with 9 bases between. Germline V lookup: CDR1 SNHLY, CDR2 FYNNEI. The CDR3 region is CASSGPDGANVLTF. The CDR3 coding sequence is TGTGCCAGCAGCGGTCCTGATGGGGCCAACGTCCTGACTTTC.

This sequence joins TRBV7-6 and TRBJ1-5; TRBD1 might be the D (6 bases). Germline CDR1 SGHVS, CDR2 FNYEAQ. Deletions cut 2 bases from V and 5 bases from J, with 13 bases between. This CDR3 comprises 15 residues. The CDR3 spells CASSLSTGIDQPQHF. The CDR3 DNA reads as TGTGCCAGCAGCTTATCTACAGGGATAGATCAGCCCCAGCATTTT.

This chain uses TRBV7-9 with TRBJ2-1; D perhaps matches TRBD2 (5 bases). V was trimmed by 4 bases and J by 1 base, leaving 8 bases between them. This CDR3 comprises 14 residues. Per the germline V gene, CDR1 is SEHNR and CDR2 is FQNEAQ (reference sequence). The CDR3 DNA sequence: TGTGCCAGCAGCTCGTCGGGGTCCTACAATGAGCAGTTCTTC. Translating it yields CASSSSGSYNEQFF.

To note about this clone: The junction differs from germline at one of its ends, possibly a read error. The chain links TRBV19 to TRBJ2-6; D might be TRBD1 (5 bases). The CDR3 is 16 amino acids. CDR1 is LNHDA and CDR2 is SQIVND in the germline V gene (reference sequence). Written as DNA, the CDR3 is TGTGCCAGCAAAGGGGCTTTCGACTCTGGGGCCAACGTCTTGACTTTC. It translates to CASKGAFDSGANVLTF.

V and J are TRBV30 and TRBJ1-3; tentative D call: TRBD1 (6 bases). The CDR3 is made up of 16 amino acids. The V end was cut by 0 bases, the J end by 4 bases, with 16 bases between. Looked up from germline, CDR1 is GTSNPN and CDR2 is SVGIG (reference sequence). Here the CDR3 reads CAWSVRQGRSGNTIYF. CDR3 DNA: TGTGCCTGGAGTGTACGGCAGGGGCGGTCAGGAAACACCATATATTTT. The full variable domain, rest sourced from reference TRBV30 and TRBJ1-3, is SQTIHQWPATLVQPVGSPLSLECTVEGTSNPNLYWYRQAAGRGLQLLFYSVGIGQISSEVPQNLSASRPQDRQFILSSKKLLLSDSGFYLCAWSVRQGRSGNTIYFGEGSWLTVV.

The chain couples TRBV6-4 to TRBJ2-3, with TRBD2 as a possible D gene (7 bases). V lost 2 bases and J lost 1, with 10 bases in between. The CDR3 runs 15 residues. Germline CDR1 MRHNA, CDR2 SNTAGT. CDR3 DNA sequence: TGTGCCAGCAGTGACCGCGGGGGCGGCACAGATACGCAGTATTTT. Protein sequence: CASSDRGGGTDTQYF.

The rearrangement uses TRBV6-6 and TRBJ2-7, with 8 positions matching TRBD2. Germline assignment: CDR1 MNHNY and CDR2 SVGAGI (reference sequence). This CDR3 has 14 residues. V lost 4 bases to trimming and J lost 6 bases; unmatched junction nucleotides: 8. This CDR3 is CASSSGLAPGEQYF. DNA of the CDR3: TGTGCCAGCAGTTCCGGACTAGCCCCAGGCGAGCAGTACTTC.

This rearrangement joins TRBV19 to TRBJ2-5; 10 nucleotides align to TRBD1. CDR3 length: 13 residues. The trim removed 8 bases at V and 5 bases at J, leaving 5 bases unmatched. Germline V lookup: CDR1 LNHDA, CDR2 SQIVND (reference sequence). Here the CDR3 reads CASRDRGGETQYF. For the CDR3, the DNA is TGTGCCAGTCGGGACAGGGGAGGGGAGACCCAGTACTTC.

V and J are TRBV11-1 and TRBJ2-2, with TRBD2 as a possible D gene (6 bases). V lost 3 bases, J lost 1 base, and 9 bases lay in between. The germline V gene encodes CDR1 SGHAT and CDR2 FQDESV (reference sequence). This CDR3 region has 15 residues. Here the CDR3 reads CASSLEGLNTGELFF. The CDR3 DNA sequence: TGTGCCAGCAGCTTGGAGGGGTTGAACACCGGGGAGCTGTTTTTT.

This clone was found once. This sequence joins TRBV15 and TRBJ2-2, with 8 bases lining up with TRBD2. The CDR3 runs 16 residues. Germline values: CDR1 LNHNV, CDR2 YYDKDF (reference sequence). After removal of 5 bases from V and 0 bases from J, the junction contained 5 bases not matched to a gene. CDR3 sequence: CATSPFSGANTGELFF. The CDR3 region has the DNA TGTGCCACCAGCCCCTTTAGCGGGGCGAACACCGGGGAGCTGTTTTTT.

This clone was recorded once. The chain joins TRBV27 to TRBJ2-3; no clear D gene. V lost 2 bases and J 2 bases, leaving 5 bases between the germline ends. The CDR3 has 13 residues. Germline CDR1 is MNHEY and CDR2 is SMNVEV (reference sequence). This CDR3 reads CASSLVYTDTQYF. In nucleotides, the CDR3 is TGTGCCAGCAGTTTAGTATACACAGATACGCAGTATTTT.

The chain has TRBV5-1 and TRBJ2-6; weak D call: TRBD1 (5 bases). Trimming shortened V by 3 bases and J by 0 bases, and 7 bases separated the two germline ends. This CDR3 has 15 amino acids. Germline V CDR1 and CDR2: SGHRS, YFSETQ. The CDR3 here is CASSYGASGANVLTF. CDR3 in DNA: TGCGCCAGCAGCTATGGGGCCTCTGGGGCCAACGTCCTGACTTTC.

The J gene is TRBJ2-1, the V gene TRBV4-1, with 10 nucleotides matching TRBD1. Germline V CDR1 and CDR2: MGHRA, YSYEKL. The CDR3 is 15 residues long. The V gene end was trimmed by 4 bases and the J gene end by 3 bases; junction bases not matched to a gene: 3. The CDR3 loop reads CASSLTGGDYNEQFF. The CDR3 DNA follows: TGCGCCAGCAGCCTGACAGGGGGCGACTACAATGAGCAGTTCTTC.

The V call is TRBV7-3, the J call TRBJ1-4, with a possible D match to TRBD1 (5 bases). The CDR3 sequence is 13 residues long. CDR1 is SGHTA, CDR2 FQGTGA, per germline. V was trimmed by 6 bases and J by 3 bases, leaving 8 bases between them. DNA for the CDR3: TGTGCCAGCAGTCAGGGTCCTAATGAAAAACTGTTTTTT. Amino acids: CASSQGPNEKLFF. Looking up the rest from reference TRBV7-3 and TRBJ1-4 gives the full variable domain: GAGVSQTPSNKVTEKGKYVELRCDPISGHTALYWYRQSLGQGPEFLIYFQGTGAADDSGLPNDRFFAVRPEGSVSTLKIQRTERGDSAVYLCASSQGPNEKLFFGSGTQLSVL.

The chain carries TRBV5-4 and TRBJ2-7; D is possibly TRBD2 (5 bases). The V gene lost 0 bases and the J gene lost 2 bases, with 9 bases spanning the gap. CDR3 length: 14 residues. Germline V gene sequence: CDR1 SGHNT, CDR2 YYREEE (reference sequence). Here the CDR3 DNA reads TGTGCCAGCAGCTTGGATAGAGGGCCCTACGAGCAGTACTTC. This sequence encodes CASSLDRGPYEQYF.

V is TRBV5-4 and J is TRBJ2-7, with TRBD1 matching over 8 bases. CDR1 is SGHNT and CDR2 is YYREEE in the germline V gene (reference sequence). Trimming at V came to 5 bases and at J to 6 bases, leaving 7 bases not matched to a gene. The CDR3 runs 13 residues. CDR3 sequence (DNA): TGTGCCAGCAGGCCCACAGGGGGATTCGAGCAGTACTTC. It translates to CASRPTGGFEQYF.

This clone was picked up a small number of times. The rearrangement uses TRBV6-5 and TRBJ1-2; possible D gene TRBD1, 5 bases. The CDR3 has 15 residues. Trimming took 5 bases from V and 0 from J, leaving 13 bases between them. Germline V gives CDR1 MNHEY, CDR2 SVGAGI. This chain's CDR3 is CASSRRGRTNYGYTF. The CDR3 coding sequence is TGTGCCAGCAGTCGTAGGGGTCGGACTAACTATGGCTACACCTTC.